One sample yielded the 18 T cell receptor beta chains listed below, sequenced in a study of T cell repertoires in cytomegalovirus infection. Their antigens remain unidentified. Using its own MiXCR run on the reads, TCRdb lists one record per CDR3 protein. The sample holds some 700,000 distinct CDR3 sequences, roughly 36% seen once. The material sequenced was cultured PBMCs, taken from culture after CMV antigen stimulation. These receptors came from a human donor in good health (CMV status not recorded). Some clones in this sample may be carry-over from other donors' samples.

This clonotype was observed many times. The gene calls are TRBV7-9 and TRBJ2-1; 8 bases fit TRBD2. The V gene end was trimmed by 5 bases and the J gene end by 6 bases; junction bases not matched to a gene: 6. The germline gives CDR1 SEHNR, CDR2 FQNEAQ (reference sequence). The CDR3 spans 14 residues. The chain's CDR3 is CASSRLAGVNEQFF. For the CDR3, the DNA is TGTGCCAGCAGCCGGCTAGCGGGCGTCAATGAGCAGTTCTTC.

The rearrangement uses TRBV6-4 and TRBJ2-3; D is possibly TRBD2 (6 bases). Per the germline V gene, CDR1 is MRHNA and CDR2 is SNTAGT. V was clipped by 3 bases and J by 0 bases, with 10 bases between them. The CDR3 length is 15 residues. The CDR3 DNA reads TGTGCCAGCAGTGAGGTAGCGGCTAGCACAGATACGCAGTATTTT. Protein product: CASSEVAASTDTQYF.

V gene TRBV6-5 combines with J gene TRBJ2-1, with D perhaps matching TRBD2 (6 bases). This CDR3 region has 17 residues. The germline V gene encodes CDR1 MNHEY and CDR2 SVGAGI. The germline V and J ends were trimmed by 2 bases and 0 bases, with 14 bases remaining between them. In DNA, the CDR3 is TGTGCCAGCAGTTACGGCGGGGCTAGGGGCTCCTACAATGAGCAGTTCTTC. It yields the protein CASSYGGARGSYNEQFF.

This chain joins TRBV14 and TRBJ2-1; D may be TRBD1 (6 bases). Germline V gene sequence: CDR1 SGHDN, CDR2 FVKESK. This CDR3 has 15 amino acids. With 1 base removed from V and 9 bases from J, the gap between germline ends came to 16 bases. This chain's CDR3 is CASSQGSWPDSEQFF. CDR3 nucleotides: TGTGCCAGCAGCCAAGGGAGCTGGCCGGACAGTGAGCAGTTCTTC.

At least ten counts were recorded for this clonotype. This chain joins TRBV7-2 and TRBJ2-3; D remains ambiguous. Germline values: CDR1 SGHTA, CDR2 FQGNSA. CDR3 size: 13 residues. The V end lost 5 bases, the J end lost 4 bases, and 10 bases lay between the germline ends. The CDR3 region has the DNA TGTGCCAGCAGCGCCCACCCCCCAGATACGCAGTATTTT. It is translated as CASSAHPPDTQYF. The whole variable domain, remainder taken from reference TRBV7-2 and TRBJ2-3, is GAGVSQSPSNKVTEKGKDVELRCDPISGHTALYWYRQSLGQGLEFLIYFQGNSAPDKSGLPSDRFSAERTGGSVSTLTIQRTQQEDSAVYLCASSAHPPDTQYFGPGTRLTVL.

This clonotype was observed at least ten times. V and J are TRBV7-2 and TRBJ2-7, with a weak D call TRBD2 (6 bases). The CDR3 sequence is 14 residues long. Deletions cut 4 bases from V and 4 bases from J, with 14 bases between. Looked up from germline, CDR1 is SGHTA and CDR2 is FQGNSA. The CDR3 spells CASSSRLVGYEQYF. For the CDR3, the DNA is TGTGCCAGCAGCTCAAGACTAGTGGGGTACGAGCAGTACTTC.

V and J are TRBV5-4 and TRBJ2-7; weak D call: TRBD1 (6 bases). This CDR3 contains 15 residues. V was cut by 5 bases and J by 9 bases, with 24 bases left in between. The germline V gene encodes CDR1 SGHNT and CDR2 YYREEE (reference sequence). The CDR3 here is CASSTKTGPAVGQYF. As DNA, the CDR3 is TGTGCCAGCAGTACCAAGACAGGCCCTGCGGTAGGGCAGTACTTC. The full variable domain, rest sourced from reference TRBV5-4 and TRBJ2-7, is ETGVTQSPTHLIKTRGQQVTLRCSSQSGHNTVSWYQQALGQGPQFIFQYYREEENGRGNFPPRFSGLQFPNYSSELNVNALELDDSALYLCASSTKTGPAVGQYFGPGTRLTVT.

V is TRBV4-1 and J is TRBJ2-3; 9 bases line up with TRBD2. The CDR3 spans 15 residues. Per the germline V gene, CDR1 is MGHRA and CDR2 is YSYEKL. With V trimmed by 3 bases and J by 2 bases, 3 bases remained unmatched. The CDR3 protein is CASSQPSGNTDTQYF. The CDR3 DNA reads TGCGCCAGCAGCCAGCCTAGCGGGAACACAGATACGCAGTATTTT.

This clonotype came up many times. The gene calls are TRBV7-2 and TRBJ2-1, with D perhaps matching TRBD2 (5 bases). Germline loops: CDR1 SGHTA, CDR2 FQGNSA. The CDR3 is 14 residues long. V lost 5 bases and J lost 6, with 14 bases in between. The CDR3, as DNA: TGTGCCAGCAGCAGCCCCCCCGGGGTCAATGAGCAGTTCTTC. Translating gives CASSSPPGVNEQFF.

The chain couples TRBV2 to TRBJ2-1; 12 positions agree with TRBD2. The V segment lost 4 bases and the J segment 8 bases; nucleotides outside the gene matches: 3. This CDR3 spans 14 amino acids. Germline CDR1 is SNHLY and CDR2 is FYNNEI. The chain's CDR3 is CASSGTSGTYEQFF. As DNA, the CDR3 is TGTGCCAGCAGTGGGACTAGCGGGACCTATGAGCAGTTCTTC.

The chain has TRBV7-9 and TRBJ2-5; a possible D gene is TRBD1 (6 bases). The V end lost 5 bases, the J end lost 5 bases, and 24 bases lay between the germline ends. This CDR3 spans 17 amino acids. CDR1 is SEHNR and CDR2 is FQNEAQ in the germline V gene (reference sequence). The CDR3 coding sequence is TGTGCCAGCAGCCCCAGGGGTTCCAGGGTTATTGTGGAGACCCAGTACTTC. Translated, it gives CASSPRGSRVIVETQYF.

This clonotype was seen repeatedly, ten times or more. The V gene is TRBV12-3 or TRBV12-4, the J gene TRBJ1-5, with 9 bases aligning to TRBD1. The CDR3 runs to 14 residues. Trimming took 5 bases from V and 7 from J; bases not matched to a gene: 6. The DNA for the CDR3 is TGTGCCAGCAGTGGGACAGGGTGGGGGCAGCCCCAGCATTTT. It translates to CASSGTGWGQPQHF.

The chain combines TRBV12-5 with TRBJ2-3; no reliable D call. The V gene's germline CDR1 is LGHNT and CDR2 FRNRAP. The germline V and J ends were trimmed by 8 bases and 2 bases, with 14 bases remaining between them. The CDR3 has 14 amino acids. CDR3 protein: CASQRSNPTDTQYF. CDR3 in DNA: TGTGCTAGTCAAAGGAGTAATCCCACAGATACGCAGTATTTT.

This clonotype appeared a few times. The chain has TRBV27 and TRBJ1-5; D is unclear. The germline V gene encodes CDR1 MNHEY and CDR2 SMNVEV (reference sequence). The germline V and J ends were trimmed by 5 bases and 9 bases, with 17 bases remaining between them. The CDR3 consists of 14 residues. DNA for the CDR3: TGTGCCAGCAGTCTTTGGGATCCGATGGGGCCCCAGCATTTT. Translation gives CASSLWDPMGPQHF.

The chain links TRBV6-1 to TRBJ2-1, with 9 bases matching TRBD1. CDR1 MNHNS and CDR2 SASEGT come from the germline V gene. The ends lost 7 bases at V and 4 bases at J; junction bases unmatched: 8. The CDR3 covers 15 residues. Here the CDR3 DNA reads TGTGCCAGCACCTCCGGGACAGGGAAATACAATGAGCAGTTCTTC. Translated, it gives CASTSGTGKYNEQFF.

Only a few counts were recorded for this clonotype. The J gene is TRBJ2-1, the V gene TRBV7-2, with 13 nucleotides matching TRBD2. This CDR3 region has 15 residues. The V segment lost 1 base and the J segment 12 bases; nucleotides outside the gene matches: 6. CDR1 SGHTA and CDR2 FQGNSA come from the germline V gene. The CDR3 loop reads CASSLVGTSGESQFF. CDR3 coding DNA: TGTGCCAGCAGCTTAGTAGGGACTAGCGGGGAATCGCAGTTCTTC. The whole variable domain, filled in from reference TRBV7-2 and TRBJ2-1, reads GAGVSQSPSNKVTEKGKDVELRCDPISGHTALYWYRQSLGQGLEFLIYFQGNSAPDKSGLPSDRFSAERTGGSVSTLTIQRTQQEDSAVYLCASSLVGTSGESQFFGPGTRLTVL.

This sequence joins TRBV7-4 and TRBJ2-7; maybe TRBD2 (7 bases). This CDR3 is built from 15 residues. The germline V gene encodes CDR1 SGHVT and CDR2 SQSDAQ. Between the trimmed V and J ends, which lost 1 base and 2 bases, there was a span of 12 bases. CDR3 amino acids: CASSLERGGAYEQYF. The CDR3 coding sequence is TGTGCCAGCAGCTTAGAACGAGGGGGGGCCTACGAGCAGTACTTC.

This clonotype occurred a few times. This chain connects TRBV7-9 to TRBJ2-1; 9 bases map to TRBD2. V lost 9 bases to trimming and J lost 5 bases; unmatched junction nucleotides: 14. Looked up from germline, CDR1 is SEHNR and CDR2 is FQNEAQ (reference sequence). This CDR3 has 16 residues. The CDR3 is CARMALGTSTHNEQFF. The CDR3 DNA sequence: TGTGCCAGAATGGCACTCGGGACTAGCACCCACAATGAGCAGTTCTTC.